The 17 T cell receptor beta chains below all came from one sample that was sequenced in a study of circulating and synovial CD4+ cells in juvenile arthritis (dated by TCRdb to the mid-2010s). Library generation was performed with the immunoSEQ multiplex PCR assay. The clones in this table, taken by TCRdb from immuneACCESS, are in-frame only. Not every clone is retained; where verified, under half of the shortfall comes from an unresolved V gene, and the cause of the rest is unknown. The sample contains 3,000 to 4,000 clones, approximately 82% of them found a single time. About 4% of the sample is held by the ten biggest clonotypes. Sequences were obtained from CD4+ T cells from synovial fluid. Receptors were obtained from a human donor with juvenile idiopathic arthritis.

V usage is TRBV7-6 and J usage is TRBJ2-2, with a possible D match to TRBD1 (5 bases). The CDR3 loop spans 16 amino acids. Germline V gene lookup returns CDR1 SGHVS and CDR2 FNYEAQ. V lost 2 bases and J lost 0, with 10 bases in between. The CDR3 is CASSLLGHTNTGELFF. CDR3 DNA sequence: TGTGCCAGCAGCTTACTCGGACATACGAACACCGGGGAGCTGTTTTTT.

The gene calls are TRBV10-3 and TRBJ2-7; 9 nucleotides agree with TRBD1. This CDR3 is built from 17 residues. V was pared by 3 bases and J by 2 bases, with 11 bases of the junction left unmatched. The V gene's germline CDR1 is ENHRY and CDR2 SYGVKD. CDR3 coding DNA: TGTGCCATCAGTGACGCCTCTTTCGGGACAGGGACCTACGAGCAGTACTTC. Translation gives CAISDASFGTGTYEQYF.

J is TRBJ2-7 and V is TRBV7-8, with D perhaps matching TRBD2 (5 bases). Per germline, CDR1 SGHVS and CDR2 FQNEAQ. Trimming left V 4 bases short and J 5 bases short, with 9 bases between. The CDR3 is made up of 12 amino acids. CDR3 nucleotide sequence: TGTGCCAGCAGCTCGAGAGGGAACGAGCAGTACTTC. Amino acid sequence: CASSSRGNEQYF.

V gene TRBV27 combines with J gene TRBJ2-7; maybe TRBD1 (7 bases). The CDR3 spans 15 residues. The V end was cut by 6 bases, the J end by 4 bases, with 19 bases between. CDR1 and CDR2 from the germline V gene are MNHEY and SMNVEV (reference sequence). The CDR3 DNA is TGTGCCAGCAGGGCGACAGGGCAGCGGGTGTACGAGCAGTACTTC. This translates into CASRATGQRVYEQYF.

This clone has only a few counts. No DNA is shown, since the ends of the CDR3 on it are uncertain; the CDR3 is the one TCRdb lists. The rearrangement uses TRBV23-1 and TRBJ1-4. TRBV23-1 is marked as an open reading frame, function uncertain. Including both end residues, the CDR3 is 16 amino acids long. CDR3: CASSESRGPTVKNCFF.

Remarks on this clone: This specimen includes other DNA sequences encoding the same CDR3. The chain recombines TRBV6-1 with TRBJ1-3; D not certain. This CDR3 has 14 residues. Germline values: CDR1 MNHNS, CDR2 SASEGT. V was shortened by 0 bases and J by 1 base, with 4 bases between the two germline ends. CDR3 region: CASSEARSGNTIYF. The CDR3 nucleotides read TGTGCCAGCAGTGAAGCGAGGTCTGGAAACACCATATATTTT.

This rearrangement joins TRBV7-2 to TRBJ1-4, with D possibly being TRBD1 (6 bases). Germline values: CDR1 SGHTA, CDR2 FQGNSA. Trimming stripped 5 bases from V and 7 bases from J, with 20 bases between. The CDR3 contains 16 residues. CDR3 residues: CASSPGQRTEGEKLFF. In DNA form, the CDR3 reads TGTGCCAGCAGCCCAGGCCAGCGGACAGAAGGTGAAAAACTGTTTTTT.

V usage is TRBV21-1 and J usage is TRBJ2-7; TRBD1, the table's D call, lacks a check against the DNA. TRBV21-1 is a pseudogene locus. The CDR3 spans 16 residues. The CDR3 coding sequence is TGTGCCAGCAGCGATAGTCGACAGGGAAGCTCCTACGAGCAGTACTTC. This gives the protein CASSDSRQGSSYEQYF.

The DNA for the CDR3 is TGTGCCAGCAGCCCCCGTTACGAGATCATGAACACTGAAGCTTTCTTT. This encodes CASSPRYEIMNTEAFF. The V call is TRBV5-5, the J call TRBJ1-1; D gene unclear. The CDR3 extends over 16 amino acids. Germline CDR1 and CDR2: SGHKS and YYEKEE (reference sequence). V lost 4 bases and J lost 0, with 16 bases in between.

V is TRBV5-1 and J is TRBJ2-1; 9 nucleotides match TRBD2. The CDR3 loop spans 14 amino acids. Germline V lookup: CDR1 SGHRS, CDR2 YFSETQ. V was clipped by 4 bases and J by 8 bases; unmatched bases: 7. The DNA for the CDR3 is TGCGCCAGCAGCCCTATAAAGCGGGAGGATGAGCAGTTCTTC. Amino acid sequence: CASSPIKREDEQFF. The full variable domain, with the rest looked up from reference TRBV5-1 and TRBJ2-1, is KAGVTQTPRYLIKTRGQQVTLSCSPISGHRSVSWYQQTPGQGLQFLFEYFSETQRNKGNFPGRFSGRQFSNSRSEMNVSTLELGDSALYLCASSPIKREDEQFFGPGTRLTVL.

The gene calls are TRBV28 and TRBJ2-7; maybe TRBD1 (6 bases). The CDR3 sequence is 13 residues long. CDR1 MDHEN and CDR2 SYDVKM come from the germline V gene. Trimming pared 6 bases from V and 4 bases from J, leaving 13 bases between. CDR3 sequence (DNA): TGTGCCAGCAGGGCCGGGACAACATACGAGCAGTACTTC. This encodes CASRAGTTYEQYF.

By its share, this clone is large (0.1 to 1%). The rearrangement links TRBV19 to TRBJ1-1; D is perhaps TRBD1 (5 bases). Trimming took 10 bases from V and 7 from J, leaving 16 bases between them. There are 12 residues in the CDR3. Germline V gives CDR1 LNHDA, CDR2 SQIVND (reference sequence). The DNA for the CDR3 is TGTGCCACCCACCCCGGCCAGGGTGAAGCTTTCTTT. Its translation: CATHPGQGEAFF.

The CDR3 loop reads CSAEARQAQHF. CDR3 DNA sequence: TGCAGTGCGGAAGCCCGACAGGCCCAGCATTTT. V and J are TRBV20-1 and TRBJ1-5; D might be TRBD1 (6 bases). Looked up from germline, CDR1 is DFQATT and CDR2 is SNEGSKA (reference sequence). The CDR3 contains 11 residues. V was clipped by 6 bases and J by 11 bases, with 14 bases between them.

The rearrangement joins TRBV7-2 to TRBJ2-5; 13 nucleotides align to TRBD2. The CDR3 extends over 16 amino acids. From germline, CDR1 is SGHTA and CDR2 FQGNSA. V lost 5 bases and J lost 5; bases outside the gene matches: 8. The CDR3 DNA is TGTGCCAGCAGCCTGGGGGTGACTAGCGGGGGGGAGACCCAGTACTTC. It codes for CASSLGVTSGGETQYF.

The V and J genes are TRBV7-9 and TRBJ2-3, with 11 bases matching TRBD2. Germline V gene lookup returns CDR1 SEHNR and CDR2 FQNEAQ (reference sequence). The CDR3 extends over 16 amino acids. The V and J ends lost 5 bases and 0 bases, in that order; junction bases with no gene match: 4. CDR3 sequence: CASSRRTSGSTDTQYF. DNA for the CDR3: TGTGCCAGCAGCCGGCGGACTAGCGGGAGCACAGATACGCAGTATTTT.

In this sample, this clone turned up a few times. V and J are TRBV27 and TRBJ2-7, with 7 bases aligning to TRBD1. CDR3 length: 14 residues. Germline trimming cut 4 bases from V and 4 bases from J; bases unmatched to any gene: 7. The germline V gene encodes CDR1 MNHEY and CDR2 SMNVEV (reference sequence). CDR3 DNA sequence: TGTGCCAGCAGTTCGGGACAGCGCGGGTACGAGCAGTACTTC. This encodes CASSSGQRGYEQYF.

V usage is TRBV5-6 and J usage is TRBJ1-2; D unclear. The CDR3 totals 12 residues. Trimming pared 4 bases from V and 3 bases from J, leaving 7 bases between. Germline V gene lookup returns CDR1 SGHDT and CDR2 YYEEEE. CDR3 bases: TGTGCCAGCAGCGACTCGGACTATGGCTACACCTTC. Its protein is CASSDSDYGYTF. Full variable domain (outside the CDR3, taken from reference TRBV5-6 and TRBJ1-2): DAGVTQSPTHLIKTRGQQVTLRCSPKSGHDTVSWYQQALGQGPQFIFQYYEEEERQRGNFPDRFSGHQFPNYSSELNVNALLLGDSALYLCASSDSDYGYTFGSGTRLTVV.